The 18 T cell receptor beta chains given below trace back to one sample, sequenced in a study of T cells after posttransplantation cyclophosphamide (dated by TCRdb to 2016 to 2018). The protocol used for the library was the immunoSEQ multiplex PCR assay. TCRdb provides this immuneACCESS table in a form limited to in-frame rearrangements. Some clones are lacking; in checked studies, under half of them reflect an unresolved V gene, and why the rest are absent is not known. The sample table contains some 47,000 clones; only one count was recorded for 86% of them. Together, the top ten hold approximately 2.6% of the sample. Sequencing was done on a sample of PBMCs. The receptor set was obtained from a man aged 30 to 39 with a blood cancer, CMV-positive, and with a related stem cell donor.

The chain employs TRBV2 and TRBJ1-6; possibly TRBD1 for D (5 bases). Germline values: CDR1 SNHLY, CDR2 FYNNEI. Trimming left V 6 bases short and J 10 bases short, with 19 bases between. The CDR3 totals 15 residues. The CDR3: CASRGQDTRTSPLHF. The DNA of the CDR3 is TGTGCCAGCAGGGGTCAGGACACACGAACGTCACCCCTCCACTTT.

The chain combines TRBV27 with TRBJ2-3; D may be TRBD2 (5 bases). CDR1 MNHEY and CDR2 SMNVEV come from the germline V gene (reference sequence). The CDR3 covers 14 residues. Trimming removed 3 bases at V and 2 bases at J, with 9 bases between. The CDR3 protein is CASSFRGATDTQYF. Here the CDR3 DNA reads TGTGCCAGCAGTTTCCGGGGAGCCACAGATACGCAGTATTTT.

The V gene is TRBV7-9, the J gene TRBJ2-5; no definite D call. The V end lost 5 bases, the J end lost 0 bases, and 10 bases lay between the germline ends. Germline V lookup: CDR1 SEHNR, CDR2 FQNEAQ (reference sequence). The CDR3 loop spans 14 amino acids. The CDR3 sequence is CASSPQLYQETQYF. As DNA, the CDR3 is TGTGCCAGCAGCCCCCAGTTGTACCAAGAGACCCAGTACTTC.

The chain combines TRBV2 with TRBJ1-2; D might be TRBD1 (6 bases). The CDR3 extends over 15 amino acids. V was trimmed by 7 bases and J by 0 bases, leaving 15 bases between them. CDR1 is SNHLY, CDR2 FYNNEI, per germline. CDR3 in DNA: TGTGCCAGCAAATTGGACAGACTTACTAACTATGGCTACACCTTC. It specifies CASKLDRLTNYGYTF.

The CDR3, as DNA: TGTGCCAGCAGCTTAGCTGGGCCTCGGGAAGCTTTCTTT. Its translation is CASSLAGPREAFF. The J gene is TRBJ1-1, the V gene TRBV11-2; D unclear. The CDR3 spans 13 residues. The V end lost 1 base, the J end lost 8 bases, and 11 bases lay between the germline ends. Germline CDR1 and CDR2: SGHAT and FQNNGV.

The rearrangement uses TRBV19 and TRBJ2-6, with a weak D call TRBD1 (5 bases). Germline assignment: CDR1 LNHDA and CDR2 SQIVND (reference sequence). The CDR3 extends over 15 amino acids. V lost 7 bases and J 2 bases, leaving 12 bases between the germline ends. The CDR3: CASTLTGPGANVLTF. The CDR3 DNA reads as TGTGCCAGTACCCTTACAGGTCCTGGGGCCAACGTCCTGACTTTC.

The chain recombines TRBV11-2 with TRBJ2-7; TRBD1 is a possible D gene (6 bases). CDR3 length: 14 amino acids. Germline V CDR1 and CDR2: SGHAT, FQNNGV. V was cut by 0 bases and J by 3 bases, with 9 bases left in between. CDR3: CASSLDGQFYEQYF. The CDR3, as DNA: TGTGCCAGCAGCTTAGATGGACAGTTCTACGAGCAGTACTTC.

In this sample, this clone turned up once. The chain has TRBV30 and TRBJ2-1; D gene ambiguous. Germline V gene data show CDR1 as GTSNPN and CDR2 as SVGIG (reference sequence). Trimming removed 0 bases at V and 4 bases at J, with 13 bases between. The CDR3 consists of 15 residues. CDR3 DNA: TGTGCCTGGAGTGTCGCTTTCCGCAGATACAATGAGCAGTTCTTC. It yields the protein CAWSVAFRRYNEQFF.

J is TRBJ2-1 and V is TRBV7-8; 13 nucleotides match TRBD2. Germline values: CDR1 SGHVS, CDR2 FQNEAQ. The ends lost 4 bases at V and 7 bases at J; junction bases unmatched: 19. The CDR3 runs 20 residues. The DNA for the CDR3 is TGTGCCAGCAGCTCCCGGGTCCAACTAGCGGGGGGGATAGGATGGAATGAGCAGTTCTTC. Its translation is CASSSRVQLAGGIGWNEQFF.

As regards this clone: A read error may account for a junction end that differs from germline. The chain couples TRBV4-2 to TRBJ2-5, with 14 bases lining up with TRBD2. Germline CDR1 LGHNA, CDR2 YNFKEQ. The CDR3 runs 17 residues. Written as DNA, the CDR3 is TGTGCCAGCAGTCAAGGGACTAGCGGGAGATACCAAGAGACCCAGTACTTC. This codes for CASSQGTSGRYQETQYF.

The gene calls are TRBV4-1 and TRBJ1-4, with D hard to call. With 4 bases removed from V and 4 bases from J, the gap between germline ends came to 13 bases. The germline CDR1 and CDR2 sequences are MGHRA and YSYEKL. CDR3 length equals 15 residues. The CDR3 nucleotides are TGCGCCAGCAGCCTCCAGGAGGATCTTAATGAAAAACTGTTTTTT. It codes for CASSLQEDLNEKLFF.

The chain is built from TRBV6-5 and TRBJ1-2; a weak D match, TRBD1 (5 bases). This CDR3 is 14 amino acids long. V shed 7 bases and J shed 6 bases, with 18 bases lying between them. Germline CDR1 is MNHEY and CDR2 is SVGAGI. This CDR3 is CASTPGPEGNGYTF. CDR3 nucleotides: TGTGCCAGCACGCCGGGACCGGAGGGGAATGGCTACACCTTC.

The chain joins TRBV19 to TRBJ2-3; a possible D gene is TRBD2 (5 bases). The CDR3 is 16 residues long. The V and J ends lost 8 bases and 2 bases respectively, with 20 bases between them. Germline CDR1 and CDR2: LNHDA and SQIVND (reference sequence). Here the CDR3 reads CASRLAVGEATDTQYF. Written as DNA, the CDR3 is TGTGCCAGTCGCTTAGCCGTCGGGGAAGCCACAGATACGCAGTATTTT.

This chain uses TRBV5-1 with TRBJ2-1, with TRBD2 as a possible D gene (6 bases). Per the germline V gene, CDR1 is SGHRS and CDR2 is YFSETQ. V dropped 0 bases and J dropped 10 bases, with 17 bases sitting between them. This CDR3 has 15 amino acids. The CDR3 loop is CASSLEVGAGLEQFF. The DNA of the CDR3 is TGCGCCAGCAGCTTGGAGGTCGGGGCGGGGTTGGAGCAGTTCTTC.

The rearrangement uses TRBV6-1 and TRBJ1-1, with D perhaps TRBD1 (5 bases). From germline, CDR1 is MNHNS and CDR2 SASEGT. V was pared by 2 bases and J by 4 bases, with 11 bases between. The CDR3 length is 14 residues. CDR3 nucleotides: TGTGCCAGCAGTGAAATTCTCGGGGGCACTGAAGCTTTCTTT. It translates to CASSEILGGTEAFF.

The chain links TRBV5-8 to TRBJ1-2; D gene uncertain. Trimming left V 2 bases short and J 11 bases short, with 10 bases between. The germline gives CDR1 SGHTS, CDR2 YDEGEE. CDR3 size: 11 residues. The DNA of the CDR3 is TGTGCCAGCAGCTTAAGAAACAGTTACACCTTC. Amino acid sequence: CASSLRNSYTF.

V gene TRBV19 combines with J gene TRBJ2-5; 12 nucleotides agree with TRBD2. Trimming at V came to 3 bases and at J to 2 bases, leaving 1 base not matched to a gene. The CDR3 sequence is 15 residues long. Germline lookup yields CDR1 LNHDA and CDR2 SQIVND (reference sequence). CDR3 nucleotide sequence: TGTGCCAGTAGTATCGGACTAGCGGGACAAGAGACCCAGTACTTC. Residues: CASSIGLAGQETQYF.

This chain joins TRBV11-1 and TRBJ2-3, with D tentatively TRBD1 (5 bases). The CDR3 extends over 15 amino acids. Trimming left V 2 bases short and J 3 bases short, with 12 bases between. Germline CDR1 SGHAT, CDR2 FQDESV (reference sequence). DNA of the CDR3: TGTGCCAGCAGCTTATCCGTGCAGGGAACAGATACGCAGTATTTT. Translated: CASSLSVQGTDTQYF.